The 25 T cell receptor beta chains given below trace back to one sample, sequenced in a study of T cells in Graves' hyperthyroidism and ophthalmopathy. TCR beta CDR3 regions were amplified from RNA transcripts. The TCR CDR3 first-round RT-PCR relied on the HTBI primer set. TCRdb fed the multiplex PCR reads into MiXCR, producing one record per CDR3 protein. The profile shows around 340,000 distinct CDR3 sequences, under 25% of them singletons. Sequencing input: blood. The receptors originated from a woman aged 45-60 years with Graves' hyperthyroidism.

Many counts were recorded for this clonotype. The chain couples TRBV12-3 or TRBV12-4 to TRBJ2-1; D gene ambiguous. The CDR3 has 15 residues. Trimming stripped 3 bases from V and 6 bases from J, with 15 bases between. The CDR3 coding sequence is TGTGCCAGCAGTTTTGTAATTACCGTGGGCAATGAGCAGTTCTTC. It translates to CASSFVITVGNEQFF.

In this sample, this clonotype turned up many times. The chain recombines TRBV30 with TRBJ1-1; the D gene is possibly TRBD1 (5 bases). Germline V gene sequence: CDR1 GTSNPN, CDR2 SVGIG (reference sequence). Between the trimmed V and J ends, which lost 3 bases and 2 bases, there was a span of 19 bases. The CDR3 contains 16 residues. DNA for the CDR3: TGTGCCTGGAGCCGGGAATTGGGGGGTGGAAACACTGAAGCTTTCTTT. Translation gives CAWSRELGGGNTEAFF.

This clonotype was seen at least ten times. This rearrangement joins TRBV28 to TRBJ2-7, with a weak D call TRBD2 (6 bases). Deletions cut 6 bases from V and 4 bases from J, with 19 bases between. From germline, CDR1 is MDHEN and CDR2 SYDVKM. The CDR3 loop spans 15 amino acids. CDR3 residues: CASRPPGTRVYEQYF. CDR3 in DNA: TGTGCCAGCAGACCCCCCGGGACTCGGGTTTACGAGCAGTACTTC.

This clonotype was recorded at least ten times. V and J are TRBV28 and TRBJ2-1, with a weak D call TRBD2 (5 bases). The CDR3 consists of 14 residues. The V and J ends lost 6 bases and 12 bases respectively, with 21 bases between them. CDR1 and CDR2 (germline): MDHEN, SYDVKM. The CDR3 protein is CASSSDGEGPWQFF. The CDR3, as DNA: TGTGCCAGCAGCTCGGATGGTGAGGGCCCATGGCAGTTCTTC.

This chain connects TRBV20-1 to TRBJ2-1, with D perhaps TRBD2 (5 bases). The CDR3 runs to 11 residues. Germline CDR1 and CDR2: DFQATT and SNEGSKA (reference sequence). Deletions cut 6 bases from V and 8 bases from J, with 11 bases between. In DNA, the CDR3 is TGCAGTGCCACCTACGGGGATGAGCAGTTCTTC. It yields the protein CSATYGDEQFF.

In its sample, this clonotype was seen a few times. The chain combines TRBV29-1 with TRBJ2-1, with TRBD1 identical over 7 bases. Germline V gives CDR1 SQVTM, CDR2 ANQGSEA. The V gene end was trimmed by 4 bases and the J gene end by 5 bases; junction bases not matched to a gene: 11. The CDR3 runs to 15 residues. The CDR3 region has the DNA TGCAGCGTTGTAAGGACAGGACGGGATAACAATGAGCAGTTCTTC. Translation: CSVVRTGRDNNEQFF.

This clonotype was seen repeatedly, ten times or more. The V gene is TRBV20-1, the J gene TRBJ1-1; 11 bases are a match to TRBD1. The length of the CDR3 is 13 residues. Trimming at V came to 5 bases and at J to 3 bases, leaving 2 bases not matched to a gene. Germline assignment: CDR1 DFQATT and CDR2 SNEGSKA (reference sequence). The CDR3 bases are TGCAGTGCTGGACAGGGGGCGTACACTGAAGCTTTCTTT. Its translation: CSAGQGAYTEAFF.

This clonotype came up once. This chain connects TRBV5-5 to TRBJ1-2; the match to TRBD1 covers 8 bases. The ends lost 5 bases at V and 5 bases at J; junction bases unmatched: 5. This CDR3 region has 13 residues. CDR1 is SGHKS and CDR2 is YYEKEE in the germline V gene (reference sequence). The CDR3 loop is CASSAGGQYGYTF. The CDR3 DNA sequence: TGTGCCAGCAGTGCAGGGGGCCAATATGGCTACACCTTC.

This clonotype was found many times. This sequence joins TRBV7-2 and TRBJ2-7; D gene ambiguous. Germline CDR1 SGHTA, CDR2 FQGNSA. Deletions cut 5 bases from V and 3 bases from J, with 17 bases between. The CDR3 consists of 15 residues. The chain's CDR3 is CASSPSFSNHYEQYF. CDR3 bases: TGTGCCAGCAGCCCCTCATTTAGTAACCACTACGAGCAGTACTTC.

The chain combines TRBV7-2 with TRBJ1-3; 9 bases are a match to TRBD1. J was trimmed by 4 bases and V by 0 bases; bases with no gene match: 13. Germline-derived CDR1 and CDR2 are SGHTA and FQGNSA. The CDR3 sequence is 19 residues long. The CDR3 sequence: CASSLALIPRQGGGNTIYF. The DNA of the CDR3 is TGTGCCAGCAGCTTAGCGCTAATACCCCGACAGGGGGGCGGAAACACCATATATTTT.

The table lists this clonotype with many counts. The rearrangement links TRBV18 to TRBJ1-4; the D gene is possibly TRBD1 (6 bases). The germline gives CDR1 KGHSH, CDR2 LQKENI. V lost 0 bases and J 3 bases, leaving 11 bases between the germline ends. The CDR3 runs to 16 residues. The CDR3 sequence is CASSPPMGAANEKLFF. As DNA, the CDR3 is TGTGCCAGCTCACCACCGATGGGGGCGGCTAATGAAAAACTGTTTTTT.

V usage is TRBV10-3 and J usage is TRBJ2-1; 8 nucleotides align to TRBD2. The junction had 5 bases not matched to a gene; V was cut back by 3 bases and J by 4 bases. CDR1 and CDR2 from the germline V gene are ENHRY and SYGVKD. The CDR3 sequence is 15 residues long. This chain's CDR3 is CAISETGTRYNEQFF. The CDR3, as DNA: TGTGCCATCAGTGAAACCGGGACTAGGTACAATGAGCAGTTCTTC.

In its sample, this clonotype was seen many times. The chain couples TRBV6-2 or TRBV6-3 to TRBJ2-1; TRBD2 agrees at 8 bases. CDR1 and CDR2 (germline): MNHEY, SVGEGT. The CDR3 is 15 residues long. J lost 5 bases, V lost 5 bases, and 8 bases had no gene match. The CDR3 here is CASSSPGTRNNEQFF. DNA of the CDR3: TGTGCCAGCAGTAGTCCCGGGACTAGGAACAATGAGCAGTTCTTC.

This clonotype appeared a few times. The genes are TRBV28 and TRBJ1-2, with D maybe TRBD1 (6 bases). This CDR3 comprises 11 residues. V was shortened by 8 bases and J by 7 bases, with 11 bases between the two germline ends. Germline V gene data show CDR1 as MDHEN and CDR2 as SYDVKM. In DNA, the CDR3 is TGTGCCAGCGGGGGACATTCTGGCTACACCTTC. Amino acids: CASGGHSGYTF.

The J gene is TRBJ2-1, the V gene TRBV7-9, with 10 bases lining up with TRBD2. With V trimmed by 1 base and J by 0 bases, 24 bases remained unmatched. CDR3 length: 24 amino acids. CDR1 and CDR2 (germline): SEHNR, FQNEAQ (reference sequence). CDR3 bases: TGTGCCAGCAGCTTAGGGCAGGCCCGGATAGCGGGGGGCGTACAATTAAGCTCCTACAATGAGCAGTTCTTC. The encoded protein is CASSLGQARIAGGVQLSSYNEQFF.

Worth noting for this clonotype: A junction boundary mismatches the germline segment, possibly from a read error. V and J are TRBV6-1 and TRBJ2-5; TRBD2 agrees at 10 bases. Germline CDR1 reads MNHNS; CDR2 reads SASEGT. This CDR3 is built from 17 residues. The CDR3 spells CAISELQLAGFAETQYF. For the CDR3, the DNA is TGTGCCATCAGTGAGCTCCAACTAGCGGGATTCGCCGAGACCCAGTACTTC.

This clonotype has just a few counts. The chain carries TRBV4-3 and TRBJ1-2; D is uncertain. The CDR3 is made up of 13 amino acids. The V and J ends lost 1 base and 4 bases respectively, with 7 bases between them. Germline loops: CDR1 LGHNA, CDR2 YSLEER. This chain's CDR3 is CASSQVQSYGYTF. In DNA, the CDR3 is TGCGCCAGCAGCCAAGTTCAAAGCTATGGCTACACCTTC.

This clonotype turned up a few times. The chain carries TRBV27 and TRBJ1-2; 10 nucleotides agree with TRBD1. From germline, CDR1 is MNHEY and CDR2 SMNVEV (reference sequence). V trimming: 6 bases; J trimming: 8 bases; junction bases outside the gene matches: 6. This CDR3 is built from 13 residues. The CDR3 bases are TGTGCCAGCAGAAGGACAGGGGGAGAAGGCTACACCTTC. Translating gives CASRRTGGEGYTF.

The chain couples TRBV20-1 to TRBJ2-7; TRBD2 agrees at 13 bases. CDR3 length: 15 residues. The germline CDR1 and CDR2 sequences are DFQATT and SNEGSKA (reference sequence). V lost 5 bases, J lost 5 bases, and 9 bases stayed unmatched. The CDR3 is CSARGLAGIGHEQYF. The CDR3 region has the DNA TGCAGTGCTCGGGGACTAGCGGGAATCGGCCACGAGCAGTACTTC.

Comments on this clonotype: A much larger clone sits a single nucleotide away, making a read error possible. The V and J genes are TRBV14 and TRBJ1-2, with unresolved D. Trimming pared 1 base from V and 4 bases from J, leaving 13 bases between. Germline CDR1 and CDR2: SGHDN and FVKESK. CDR3 length equals 15 residues. CDR3: CASSQASGVSYGYTF. In nucleotides, the CDR3 is TGTGCCAGCAGCCAAGCCAGTGGGGTGTCCTATGGCTACACCTTC.

This clonotype was recorded many times. The chain links TRBV11-3 to TRBJ2-1, with D maybe TRBD1 (5 bases). The CDR3 contains 23 residues. Trimming removed 1 base from V and 1 base from J, with 32 bases in between. From germline, CDR1 is SGHNT and CDR2 YENEEA. As DNA, the CDR3 is TGTGCCAGCAGCTTAGGGCGAAAGGTGGTCAGTCGGGCAGGGATTGTTTCCTACAATGAGCAGTTCTTC. Protein: CASSLGRKVVSRAGIVSYNEQFF.

This clonotype appeared many times. This sequence joins TRBV20-1 and TRBJ2-1, with 12 bases identical to TRBD2. This CDR3 contains 16 residues. Germline V gene sequence: CDR1 DFQATT, CDR2 SNEGSKA (reference sequence). V trimming: 6 bases; J trimming: 6 bases; junction bases outside the gene matches: 12. In DNA form, the CDR3 reads TGCAGTGCCACAATACAATCTAGCGGGAGGGCCAATGAGCAGTTCTTC. The encoded protein is CSATIQSSGRANEQFF.

This clonotype was seen a few times. The CDR3 is CATSEKQGVGNQPQHF. The CDR3, as DNA: TGTGCCACCAGTGAAAAACAGGGAGTCGGCAATCAGCCCCAGCATTTT. V and J are TRBV24-1 and TRBJ1-5; possibly TRBD1 for D (6 bases). This CDR3 has 16 amino acids. Germline CDR1 is KGHDR and CDR2 is SFDVKD. Trimming stripped 4 bases from V and 2 bases from J, with 14 bases between.

This clonotype was detected many times. The chain has TRBV6-1 and TRBJ1-5, with TRBD1 matching over 7 bases. The CDR3 contains 17 residues. In germline, CDR1 is MNHNS, CDR2 SASEGT. V trimming: 4 bases; J trimming: 0 bases; junction bases outside the gene matches: 9. The CDR3 DNA is TGTGCCAGCAGTGTCCGAGGACAGGAATATAGCAATCAGCCCCAGCATTTT. Translation: CASSVRGQEYSNQPQHF.

This clonotype was seen ten or more times. The chain is built from TRBV5-1 and TRBJ2-2, with D unresolved. The V gene lost 3 bases and the J gene lost 5 bases, with 11 bases spanning the gap. Looked up from germline, CDR1 is SGHRS and CDR2 is YFSETQ. The CDR3 covers 14 residues. CDR3: CASSSVIRTGELFF. In DNA, the CDR3 is TGCGCCAGCAGCTCAGTGATTCGTACCGGGGAGCTGTTTTTT.